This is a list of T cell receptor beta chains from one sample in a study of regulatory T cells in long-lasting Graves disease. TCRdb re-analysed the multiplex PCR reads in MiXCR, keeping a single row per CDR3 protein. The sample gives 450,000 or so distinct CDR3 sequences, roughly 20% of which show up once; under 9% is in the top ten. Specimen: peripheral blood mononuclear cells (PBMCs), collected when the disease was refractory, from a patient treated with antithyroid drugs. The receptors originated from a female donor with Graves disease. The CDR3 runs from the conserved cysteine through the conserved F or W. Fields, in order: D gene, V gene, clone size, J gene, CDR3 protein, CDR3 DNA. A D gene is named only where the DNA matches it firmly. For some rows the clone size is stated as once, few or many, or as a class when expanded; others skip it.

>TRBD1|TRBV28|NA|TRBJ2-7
CASSFNQDGDSSYEQYF
TGTGCCAGCAGTTTTAATCAGGACGGGGACAGCTCCTACGAGCAGTACTTC
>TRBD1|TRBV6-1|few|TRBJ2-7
CASSGRRDRSPYEQYF
TGTGCCAGCAGTGGTCGAAGGGACAGGAGCCCCTACGAGCAGTACTTC
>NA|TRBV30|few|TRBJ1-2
CAWRTQTGYGYTF
TGTGCCTGGAGGACTCAGACAGGCTATGGCTACACCTTC
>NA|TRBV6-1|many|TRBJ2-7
CASSKEVVYEQYF
TGTGCCAGCTCTAAGGAAGTAGTCTACGAGCAGTACTTC
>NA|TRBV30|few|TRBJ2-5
CAWSVRAGGKETQYF
TGTGCCTGGAGTGTACGGGCTGGGGGCAAAGAGACCCAGTACTTC
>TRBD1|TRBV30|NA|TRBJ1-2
CAWSVQGYGYTF
TGTGCCTGGAGTGTACAGGGGTATGGCTACACCTTC
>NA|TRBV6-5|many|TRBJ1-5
CASSYGEDQPQHF
TGTGCCAGCAGTTACGGCGAGGATCAGCCCCAGCATTTT
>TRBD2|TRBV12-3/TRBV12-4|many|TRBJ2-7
CASRATRGLAGIYEQYF
TGTGCCAGCAGGGCCACAAGGGGACTAGCGGGAATCTACGAGCAGTACTTC
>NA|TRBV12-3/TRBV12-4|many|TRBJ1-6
CASSLAGFNSPLHF
TGTGCCAGCAGTTTAGCCGGCTTCAATTCACCCCTCCACTTT
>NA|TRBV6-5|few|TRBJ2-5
CASSYRRGETQYF
TGTGCCAGCAGTTACCGGCGGGGAGAGACCCAGTACTTC
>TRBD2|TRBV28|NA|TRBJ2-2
CASSPSSGRASYTGELFF
TGTGCCAGCAGTCCATCTAGCGGGAGGGCCTCGTACACCGGGGAGCTGTTTTTT
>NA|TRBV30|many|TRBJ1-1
CAWSDRADTEAFF
TGTGCCTGGAGTGACAGGGCGGATACTGAAGCTTTCTTT
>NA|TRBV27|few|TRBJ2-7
CASSFMQGSGEQYF
TGTGCCAGCAGTTTCATGCAGGGGTCGGGCGAGCAGTACTTC
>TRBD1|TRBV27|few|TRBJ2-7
CASSSTGDLRFYEQYF
TGTGCCAGCAGTTCAACAGGGGACCTCAGATTCTACGAGCAGTACTTC
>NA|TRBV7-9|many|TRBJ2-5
CASSLPVEETQYF
TGTGCCAGCAGCCTCCCCGTGGAGGAGACCCAGTACTTC
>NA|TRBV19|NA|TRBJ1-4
CASSSTAAEKLFF
TGTGCCAGTAGCTCGACGGCCGCCGAAAAACTGTTTTTT
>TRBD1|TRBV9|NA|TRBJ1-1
CASSVAPGGGTEAFF
TGTGCCAGCAGCGTAGCTCCAGGGGGGGGGACTGAAGCTTTCTTT
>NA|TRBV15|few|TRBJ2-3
CATSRVGRPNTDTQYF
TGTGCCACCAGCAGAGTTGGCAGGCCAAACACAGATACGCAGTATTTT
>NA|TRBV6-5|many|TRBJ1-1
CASSYKNTEAFF
TGTGCCAGCAGTTACAAGAACACTGAAGCTTTCTTT
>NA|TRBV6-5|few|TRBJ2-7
CASSYPRLGPYEQYF
TGTGCCAGCAGTTACCCTCGACTAGGCCCCTACGAGCAGTACTTC
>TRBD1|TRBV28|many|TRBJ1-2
CASSFQGGIVYGYTF
TGTGCCAGCAGTTTTCAGGGGGGGATCGTCTATGGCTACACCTTC
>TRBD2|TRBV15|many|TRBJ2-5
CATSTSGIGETQYF
TGTGCCACCTCGACTAGCGGGATAGGAGAGACCCAGTACTTC
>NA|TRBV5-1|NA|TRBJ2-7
CASSSARRGLGYEQYF
TGCGCCAGCAGCTCCGCCAGGCGAGGGTTGGGCTACGAGCAGTACTTC
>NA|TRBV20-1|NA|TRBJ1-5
CSANAIYSNQPQHF
TGCAGTGCTAATGCGATTTATAGCAATCAGCCCCAGCATTTT
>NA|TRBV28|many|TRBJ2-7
CASSLGDPRTGEQYF
TGTGCCAGCAGTTTAGGGGATCCCCGCACGGGCGAGCAGTACTTC
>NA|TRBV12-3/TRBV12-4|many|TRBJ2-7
CASSLRGWAYEQYF
TGTGCCAGCAGTTTACGGGGCTGGGCCTACGAGCAGTACTTC
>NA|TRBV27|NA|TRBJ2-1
CASSLPEKRRIHNEQFF
TGTGCCAGCAGTTTACCCGAGAAGAGGAGGATCCACAATGAGCAGTTCTTC
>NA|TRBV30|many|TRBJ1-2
CAWSALPPGNYGYTF
TGTGCCTGGAGTGCACTTCCCCCAGGGAACTATGGCTACACCTTC
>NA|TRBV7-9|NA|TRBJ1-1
CASSHPLQGLGTEAFF
TGTGCCAGCAGCCACCCGCTCCAGGGGCTGGGCACTGAAGCTTTCTTT
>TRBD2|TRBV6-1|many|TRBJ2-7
CASRDLAGVYEQYF
TGTGCCAGCAGAGACCTAGCGGGAGTCTACGAGCAGTACTTC
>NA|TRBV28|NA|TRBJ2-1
CASSFLGPNSYNEQFF
TGTGCCAGCAGTTTTCTCGGCCCGAACTCCTACAATGAGCAGTTCTTC
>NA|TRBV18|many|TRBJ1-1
CASSPGTVNTEAFF
TGTGCCAGCAGCCCCGGGACGGTGAACACTGAAGCTTTCTTT
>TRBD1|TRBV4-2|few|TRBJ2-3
CASRGTGTDTQYF
TGTGCCAGCAGAGGGACAGGCACAGATACGCAGTATTTT
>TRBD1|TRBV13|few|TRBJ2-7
CASSSVFDRAKFRNYEQYF
TGTGCCAGCAGCTCCGTTTTCGACAGGGCCAAATTTCGAAACTACGAGCAGTACTTC
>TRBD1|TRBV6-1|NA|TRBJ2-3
CASIDRQGSTDTQYF
TGTGCCAGCATCGATAGACAGGGGAGCACAGATACGCAGTATTTT
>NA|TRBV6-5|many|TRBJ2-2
CASSYHGTRGGGTGELFF
TGTGCCAGCAGTTACCACGGGACAAGGGGAGGGGGCACCGGGGAGCTGTTTTTT
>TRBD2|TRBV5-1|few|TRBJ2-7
CASSIEREVQTYEQYF
TGCGCCAGCAGCATCGAGCGGGAAGTACAGACCTACGAGCAGTACTTC
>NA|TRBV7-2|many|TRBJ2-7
CASSSAGLRVYEQYF
TGTGCCAGCAGCTCCGCCGGGCTCCGGGTATACGAGCAGTACTTC
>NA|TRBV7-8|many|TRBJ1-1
CASSPTAWALGTEAFF
NA
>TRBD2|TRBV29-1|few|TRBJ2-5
CSVSRGSSEETQYF
TGCAGCGTGTCTCGCGGGAGTTCGGAAGAGACCCAGTACTTC
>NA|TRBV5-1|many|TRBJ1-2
CASKIAPMANYGYTF
TGCGCCAGCAAAATTGCCCCCATGGCTAACTATGGCTACACCTTC
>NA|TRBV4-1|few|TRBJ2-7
CASSQEVISSYEQYF
TGCGCCAGCAGCCAAGAGGTTATAAGCTCCTACGAGCAGTACTTC
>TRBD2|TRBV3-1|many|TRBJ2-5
CASRNGLAGETQYF
TGTGCCAGCAGAAATGGACTAGCGGGAGAGACCCAGTACTTC
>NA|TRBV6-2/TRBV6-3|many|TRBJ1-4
CASSSATGSNEKLFF
TGTGCCAGCAGTTCCGCGACGGGATCTAATGAAAAACTGTTTTTT
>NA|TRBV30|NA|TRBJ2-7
CAWSEAALSYEQYF
TGTGCCTGGAGTGAAGCGGCCCTCTCCTACGAGCAGTACTTC
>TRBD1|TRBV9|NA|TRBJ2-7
CASSSTGARAYEQYF
TGTGCCAGCAGCTCGACAGGGGCAAGGGCCTACGAGCAGTACTTC
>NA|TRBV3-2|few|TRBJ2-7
CASSQDREGEQYF
TGTGCCAGCAGCCAAGATCGGGAGGGCGAGCAGTACTTC
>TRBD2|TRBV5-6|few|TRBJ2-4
CASSGTTSGRTLAKNIQYF
TGTGCCAGCAGCGGGACGACTAGCGGGAGGACCTTAGCCAAAAACATTCAGTACTTC
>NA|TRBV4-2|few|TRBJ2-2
CASSRPSTGELFF
TGTGCCAGCAGCCGTCCCTCGACCGGGGAGCTGTTTTTT
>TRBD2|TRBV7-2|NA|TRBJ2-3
CASSLARTSRGTSTDTQYF
TGTGCCAGCAGCTTAGCACGGACTAGCAGAGGGACTAGCACAGATACGCAGTATTTT
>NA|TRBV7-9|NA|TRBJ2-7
CASSPTPTYEQYF
TGTGCCAGCAGCCCGACACCTACCTACGAGCAGTACTTC
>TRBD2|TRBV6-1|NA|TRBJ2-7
CASSYSGTSGYEQYF
TGTGCCAGCTCCTATAGCGGGACTAGCGGCTACGAGCAGTACTTC
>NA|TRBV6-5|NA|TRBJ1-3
CASSSVWGAIGNTIYF
TGTGCCAGCAGTTCGGTGTGGGGGGCGATCGGAAACACCATATATTTT
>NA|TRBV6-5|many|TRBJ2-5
CASSYVGAGETQYF
TGTGCCAGCAGTTACGTCGGGGCTGGGGAGACCCAGTACTTC
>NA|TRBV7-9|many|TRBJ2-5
CASSPDLGVDQETQYF
TGTGCCAGCAGCCCCGACTTAGGAGTAGACCAAGAGACCCAGTACTTC
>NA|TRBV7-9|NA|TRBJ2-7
CASSLVGGAPREQYF
TGTGCCAGCAGCTTAGTTGGGGGCGCCCCACGCGAGCAGTACTTC
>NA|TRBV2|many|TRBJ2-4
CASSSVGIQYF
TGTGCCAGCAGTTCGGTGGGCATTCAGTACTTC
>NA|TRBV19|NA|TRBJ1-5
CASSIPSWGYPNQPQHF
TGTGCCAGTAGTATCCCGTCCTGGGGCTACCCAAATCAGCCCCAGCATTTT
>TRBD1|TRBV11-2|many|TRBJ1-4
CASSFAPDRELFF
TGTGCCAGCAGCTTTGCCCCGGACAGGGAACTGTTTTTT